The present entry profiles one T cell receptor beta chain with its context. There is no known antigen for this receptor. No base qualities exist here, and no much larger clone lies one base off it. The immunoSEQ Assay was the method used to sequence TCRbeta CDR3 regions. After extraction, genomic DNA underwent amplification by bias-controlled multiplex PCR, followed by high-throughput sequencing. Under the source paper's analysis protocol: To quantify the absolute abundance of every unique TCRbeta CDR3 region, sequences were collapsed and filtered. T cell fraction was estimated by normalizing TCRbeta template counts to usable DNA, which was measured by amplifying reference genes present in all nucleated cells. Repertoire TCRs were annotated as SARS-CoV-2-specific by exact matching of V gene, CDR3 amino acid sequence and J gene to a known reactive TCR set. The reference SARS-CoV-2 TCR set was derived from MIRA and filtered for enrichment in COVID-19-positive ImmuneCODE repertoires, a step that removed public or cross-reactive TCRs. Using the MIRA antigens, annotated TCRs were further analysed by specific ORF or by position within an ORF. Breadth was defined as annotated unique rearrangements over total unique productive rearrangements; depth was the summed frequency of those rearrangements. TCR breadth was compared between groups using two-sided Wilcoxon rank-sum tests. Drawn from immuneACCESS, this table holds only the in-frame rearrangements with V and J called that TCRdb kept. Clones are partly lost; checked studies trace under half to an unresolved V gene and leave the rest unexplained. The V and J calls and clone size were taken over from that table, and D and trimming were inferred from the DNA. The sample data list fewer than 400,000 clones, and approximately 90% of these were observed just once. Clones ranked in the top ten supply about 1.9% of the sample.

These data belong to a study of Ad26.COV2.S vaccination and SARS-CoV-2 variants (dated by TCRdb to the early 2020s). Background for the entire study: Donors in the vaccine arm were drawn from COV1001, a phase I-IIa trial of Ad26.COV2.S in healthy adults that was multicentre, randomized, double-blind and placebo-controlled. Ad26.COV2.S was administered intramuscularly at a dose of 5x10^10 or 1x10^11 viral particles, either as one shot or as two shots given 56 days apart. The specificity and breadth of SARS-CoV-2-reactive T cell receptors after Ad26.COV2.S vaccination were assessed by TCRbeta repertoire sequencing. Throughout the experiments and outcome assessment, investigators stayed blinded to trial group allocation. Trial participants were randomized into five groups of five, in which low-dose or high-dose Ad26.COV2.S was given once or twice, or placebo was given on both occasions. A total of around 32 samples were included in the TCR-sequenced set, comprising roughly 19 Ad26.COV2.S vaccine recipients, 5 placebo recipients and 8 SARS-CoV-2 convalescent individuals. The paper's findings and limits, for the study overall: The authors noted that the TCR breadth and depth analyses may have underestimated total T cell responses. Comparing responses between vaccine doses or regimens was not something the study was powered to do. Vaccine and placebo recipients had comparable non-spike TCR breadth, which fits with the vaccine containing only spike. Substantial breadth of spike-specific CD8+ and CD4+ T cell responses was reported after vaccination. Spike-specific TCR breadth was higher in Ad26.COV2.S recipients than in placebo recipients (P = 0.0014).

What the treatment or condition label conveys for this sample: 15 to 20 received Ad26.COV2.S at low or high dose, single or two shots; roughly five received placebo; per-sample allocation not given. For vaccine and placebo recipients, the sequenced repertoires came from samples collected on day 63 after the first injection. Cohort 1b enrolled around 24 adults aged 18-55 years at a single site in Boston, USA, between 29 July and 7 August 2020. Ad26.COV2.S was a replication-incompetent adenovirus type 26 vector expressing a prefusion-stabilized SARS-CoV-2 spike protein from the original Wuhan strain. The germline V gene (reference sequence) yields LGHDT for CDR1 and YNNKEL for CDR2. V is cut by 5 bases and J by 1 base, and the space between the germline ends is 12 bases. Reading from cysteine to phenylalanine, the CDR3 counts 14 amino acids. Of all the DNA, just the CDR3 is kept, 42 bases in frame from base 1.

The chain links TRBV3-1 (or the pseudogene TRBV3-2) with TRBJ2-7, with the D segment possibly TRBD1 or TRBD2, each aligning over 5 bases. The specimen comprised peripheral blood, sampled in a trial of Ad26.COV2.S vaccine versus placebo. The clonotype comes from a person aged 18-60 years who received the Ad26.COV2.S COVID-19 vaccine or a placebo. CDR3 region: CASSSRDRSYEQYF. The nucleotides are TGTGCCAGCAGCTCCCGGGACCGGTCCTACGAGCAGTACTTC.